This entry is about one T cell receptor beta chain. This sample stems from a study of blood T cell repertoires in COVID-19. About the study: The United States, Italy and Spain provided the acute and convalescent COVID-19 samples.

Methods used by the authors: By means of reference gene primer amplification, nucleated cell counts were estimated. Method: immunoSEQ multiplex PCR; TCRdb's copy keeps in-frame clones and lacks some. V, J and clone size derive from that table, while D and trimming were established from the DNA sequence. The table records roughly 81,000 clones, approximately 88% of them present only once. V was cut by 4 bases and J by 7 bases, with 4 bases left in between. Looked up from germline, CDR1 is LNHDA and CDR2 is SQIVND (reference sequence). The CDR3 totals 11 residues. Source material: peripheral blood. The origin of this receptor is a man aged 25-40 years with acute or convalescent COVID-19. This sequence joins TRBV19 and TRBJ2-2; D call uncertain. DNA of the CDR3: TGTGCCAGTAGTAACGGCGGGGAGCTGTTTTTT. This translates into CASSNGGELFF.